The 21 T cell receptor beta chains below were found in one sample sequenced in a study of identical twins. TCRdb recomputed calls from the 5' RACE reads with MiXCR, one row per CDR3 protein. Counted here are some 440,000 distinct CDR3 sequences, less than 25% occurring once; the ten biggest clones make up 2.9%. This same sample was also taken into another study, of T cells expressing NK-cell markers.

The sample was CD4+ T cells sorted from blood. These receptors originate from a woman younger than 30 in good health.

The chain employs TRBV5-1 and TRBJ2-2; no clear D. The germline V gene has CDR1 SGHRS and CDR2 YFSETQ. The V end lost 0 bases, the J end lost 6 bases, and 12 bases lay between the germline ends. CDR3 length equals 15 residues. The CDR3 coding sequence is TGCGCCAGCAGCTTGGGGCTAGGAATTCCCGGGGAGCTGTTTTTT. This codes for CASSLGLGIPGELFF.

The rearrangement links TRBV20-1 to TRBJ2-6; D not certain. The V gene lost 3 bases and the J gene lost 2 bases, with 5 bases spanning the gap. Germline assignment: CDR1 DFQATT and CDR2 SNEGSKA (reference sequence). The CDR3 length is 13 residues. CDR3 coding DNA: TGCAGTGCTAGGGAACCTGGGGCCAACGTCCTGACTTTC. This sequence encodes CSAREPGANVLTF.

This clonotype occurred a few times. The chain couples TRBV5-1 to TRBJ2-2; D is undetermined. The germline V gene has CDR1 SGHRS and CDR2 YFSETQ. The V and J ends lost 4 bases and 3 bases respectively, with 16 bases between them. This CDR3 has 16 residues. The CDR3 sequence: CASSPAQIRDTGELFF. For the CDR3, the DNA is TGCGCCAGCAGCCCTGCCCAGATACGAGACACCGGGGAGCTGTTTTTT.

The chain uses TRBV6-1 and TRBJ1-2; D is perhaps TRBD1 (6 bases). Per the germline V gene, CDR1 is MNHNS and CDR2 is SASEGT. Trimming took off 0 bases at V and 8 bases at J, with 19 bases between the two ends. This CDR3 spans 16 amino acids. The CDR3 DNA follows: TGTGCCAGCAGTGAAGCGATACTGGGGGCGCAGGCCGGCTACACCTTC. Protein: CASSEAILGAQAGYTF.

The V gene is TRBV4-3, the J gene TRBJ2-3; D gene ambiguous. The CDR3 length is 13 residues. V shed 7 bases and J shed 10 bases, with 18 bases lying between them. Germline lookup yields CDR1 LGHNA and CDR2 YSLEER. The CDR3 sequence is CASTPDPRSPQYF. The DNA of the CDR3 is TGCGCCAGCACCCCGGACCCTCGCTCACCGCAGTATTTT.

This clonotype was found a few times. This chain uses TRBV7-7 with TRBJ2-3; D possibly corresponds to TRBD1 (5 bases). Germline assignment: CDR1 SSHAT and CDR2 FNYEAQ (reference sequence). The CDR3 consists of 13 residues. Trimming shortened V by 4 bases and J by 8 bases, and 13 bases separated the two germline ends. This CDR3 reads CASSSGLSGTQYF. CDR3 coding DNA: TGTGCCAGCAGCTCAGGGTTAAGTGGTACGCAGTATTTT.

This chain joins TRBV20-1 and TRBJ2-3, with D possibly matching TRBD1 (6 bases). CDR3 length: 16 residues. Germline lookup yields CDR1 DFQATT and CDR2 SNEGSKA (reference sequence). With 2 bases removed from V and 4 bases from J, the gap between germline ends came to 19 bases. The CDR3 protein is CSARSLRRSGADTQYF. In DNA, the CDR3 is TGCAGTGCTAGATCCCTTCGTCGTTCAGGGGCAGATACGCAGTATTTT.

This clonotype was observed a handful of times. This chain uses TRBV5-1 with TRBJ2-5; D remains ambiguous. Per germline, CDR1 SGHRS and CDR2 YFSETQ. This CDR3 has 14 residues. The V end was cut by 1 base, the J end by 0 bases, with 7 bases between. The CDR3 sequence: CASSLTRNQETQYF. CDR3 DNA sequence: TGCGCCAGCAGCTTGACACGGAACCAAGAGACCCAGTACTTC.

CDR3 residues: CASTSGHGYTF. The CDR3 DNA follows: TGTGCCAGCACATCCGGGCATGGCTACACCTTC. This chain joins TRBV6-5 and TRBJ1-2; D unresolved. CDR1 MNHEY and CDR2 SVGAGI come from the germline V gene. The CDR3 loop spans 11 amino acids. V lost 7 bases and J lost 6, with 9 bases in between.

The rearrangement uses TRBV10-3 and TRBJ1-4; the D gene is possibly TRBD1 (5 bases). V shed 3 bases and J shed 7 bases, with 18 bases lying between them. Germline CDR1 reads ENHRY; CDR2 reads SYGVKD. This CDR3 comprises 16 residues. For the CDR3, the DNA is TGTGCCATCAGTGACCAACCCTCAGGGATGGGTGAAAAACTGTTTTTT. Its protein is CAISDQPSGMGEKLFF.

This chain links TRBV10-3 with TRBJ1-1; D not certain. CDR1 ENHRY and CDR2 SYGVKD come from the germline V gene. V was cut by 5 bases and J by 6 bases, with 13 bases left in between. CDR3 size: 13 residues. The CDR3 spells CAISPLLESEAFF. The DNA for the CDR3 is TGTGCCATCAGTCCCCTGTTAGAGTCTGAAGCTTTCTTT.

The chain combines TRBV5-1 with TRBJ2-1; 7 positions agree with TRBD2. The germline gives CDR1 SGHRS, CDR2 YFSETQ. The CDR3 extends over 15 amino acids. Trimming at V came to 0 bases and at J to 13 bases, leaving 13 bases not matched to a gene. This CDR3 reads CASSLETGSSGSQFF. For the CDR3, the DNA is TGCGCCAGCAGCTTGGAAACGGGGTCTAGCGGTTCCCAGTTCTTC.

This clonotype was counted between two and nine times. The V gene is TRBV20-1, the J gene TRBJ2-7; TRBD2 matches 9 bases. Germline-derived CDR1 and CDR2 are DFQATT and SNEGSKA (reference sequence). V was pared by 6 bases and J by 0 bases, with 9 bases of the junction left unmatched. The CDR3 runs 15 residues. DNA for the CDR3: TGCAGTGCCCTTCTAGCGGGGATGAGCTCCTACGAGCAGTACTTC. It translates to CSALLAGMSSYEQYF.

There are a few counts of this clonotype. J is TRBJ2-5 and V is TRBV5-1, with 7 positions matching TRBD2. The V gene's germline CDR1 is SGHRS and CDR2 YFSETQ. Losses at the gene ends were 5 bases for V and 4 bases for J; bases not matched to a gene: 14. The CDR3 spans 16 residues. CDR3 in DNA: TGCGCCAGCAGGCGGGGGAGCGGGGAAGGTTCAGAGACCCAGTACTTC. Its translation is CASRRGSGEGSETQYF.

This clonotype has only one observation. The V and J genes are TRBV6-5 and TRBJ1-2; D unclear. Germline CDR1 and CDR2: MNHEY and SVGAGI. V was cut by 0 bases and J by 2 bases, with 10 bases left in between. CDR3 length equals 15 residues. The CDR3 bases are TGTGCCAGCAGTTACTCGTGGGAGATCAACTATGGCTACACCTTC. Translated, it gives CASSYSWEINYGYTF.

V and J are TRBV9 and TRBJ2-3; D unresolved. Germline CDR1 SGDLS, CDR2 YYNGEE. This CDR3 is 12 amino acids long. Trimming stripped 4 bases from V and 5 bases from J, with 8 bases between. CDR3 residues: CASSPWEDTQYF. The CDR3 region has the DNA TGTGCCAGCAGCCCTTGGGAAGATACGCAGTATTTT.

The chain carries TRBV7-8 and TRBJ1-6; no clear D gene. The CDR3 is 15 residues long. Trimming took 5 bases from V and 5 from J, leaving 13 bases between them. The germline V gene encodes CDR1 SGHVS and CDR2 FQNEAQ. The CDR3, as DNA: TGTGCCAGCAGCCCAGGAGGGTCCGATAATTCACCCCTCCACTTT. As protein: CASSPGGSDNSPLHF.

This clonotype was found many times. The chain links TRBV12-3 or TRBV12-4 to TRBJ2-7; 10 positions match TRBD2. The V and J ends lost 2 bases and 1 base, in that order; junction bases with no gene match: 2. The CDR3 totals 15 residues. CDR3 amino acids: CASSLLAGGSYEQYF. CDR3 in DNA: TGTGCCAGCAGTTTATTAGCGGGAGGATCCTACGAGCAGTACTTC.

The chain uses TRBV6-1 and TRBJ2-2; 9 nucleotides match TRBD1. This CDR3 is built from 15 residues. The germline V gene encodes CDR1 MNHNS and CDR2 SASEGT. The J segment lost 6 bases and the V segment lost 7 bases, leaving 9 bases of the junction unmatched. The CDR3 coding sequence is TGTGCCAGCAAACTGGACAGGGGTTTACCCGGGGAGCTGTTTTTT. Translated, it gives CASKLDRGLPGELFF.

The rearrangement links TRBV7-9 to TRBJ2-7, with D perhaps matching TRBD2 (6 bases). The CDR3 is 15 amino acids. Germline CDR1 SEHNR, CDR2 FQNEAQ (reference sequence). V was shortened by 5 bases and J by 6 bases, with 20 bases between the two germline ends. This CDR3 is CASSPRPGAGGEQYF. The CDR3 DNA reads TGTGCCAGCAGCCCCCGGCCGGGAGCTGGGGGCGAGCAGTACTTC.

V is TRBV4-3 and J is TRBJ2-1; TRBD2 aligns across 9 bases. Germline CDR1 and CDR2: LGHNA and YSLEER. The J segment lost 4 bases and the V segment lost 4 bases, leaving 5 bases of the junction unmatched. The CDR3 runs to 15 residues. For the CDR3, the DNA is TGCGCCAGCAGCCGAGGTAGCGGGAGATACAATGAGCAGTTCTTC. This translates into CASSRGSGRYNEQFF.